The source of this T cell receptor (beta chain) is a study of blood T cell repertoires in COVID-19. Here immunoSEQ multiplex PCR was the method, and the copy in TCRdb shows in-frame clones only, minus some. The sample yields some 98,000 clones, 70% to 85% seen once. The germline CDR1 and CDR2 sequences are GTSNPN and SVGIG (reference sequence). The CDR3 is 13 amino acids. V was pared by 2 bases and J by 7 bases, with 6 bases of the junction left unmatched. The rearrangement links TRBV30 to TRBJ2-5; 8 nucleotides match TRBD1. The sequence derives from a man in his sixties or seventies with active or convalescent COVID-19. Material: peripheral blood. CDR3: CAWSPGTGGTQYF. The CDR3, as DNA: TGTGCCTGGAGTCCCGGGACAGGCGGGACCCAGTACTTC.